This T cell receptor (beta chain) was sequenced for a study of cytomegalovirus exposure and HLA in healthy donors. As for the study in general: As released early, the data held around 80 million unique TCRs from HLA-typed donors.

Primers included in the PCR were 60 Vbeta and 13 Jbeta primers. Here immunoSEQ multiplex PCR was the method, and the copy in TCRdb shows in-frame clones only, minus some. The top ten clones hold about 0.3% of a sample with around 270,000 clones, around 80% of them seen once. Deletions cut 7 bases from V and 0 bases from J, with 15 bases between. This CDR3 contains 15 residues. The germline gives CDR1 SGHVS, CDR2 FQNEAQ. The sample taken for sequencing was PBMCs. The chain has TRBV7-8 and TRBJ1-1; D gene uncertain. The sequence was obtained from a girl aged 2-10 years in good health and CMV-seronegative. The CDR3 loop reads CASIHYGSVNTEAFF. The CDR3 DNA follows: TGTGCCAGCATCCACTATGGAAGCGTGAACACTGAAGCTTTCTTT.